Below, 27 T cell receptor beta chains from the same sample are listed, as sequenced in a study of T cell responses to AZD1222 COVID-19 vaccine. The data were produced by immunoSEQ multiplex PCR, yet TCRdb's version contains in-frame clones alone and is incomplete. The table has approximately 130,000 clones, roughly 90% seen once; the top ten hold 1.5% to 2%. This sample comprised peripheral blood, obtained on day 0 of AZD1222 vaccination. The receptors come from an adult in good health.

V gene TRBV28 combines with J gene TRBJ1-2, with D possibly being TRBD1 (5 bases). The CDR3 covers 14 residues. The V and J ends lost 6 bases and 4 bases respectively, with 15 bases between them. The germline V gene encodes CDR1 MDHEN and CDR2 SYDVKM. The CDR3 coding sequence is TGTGCCAGCAGGGATTCACAGGTCACCTATGGCTACACCTTC. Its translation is CASRDSQVTYGYTF.

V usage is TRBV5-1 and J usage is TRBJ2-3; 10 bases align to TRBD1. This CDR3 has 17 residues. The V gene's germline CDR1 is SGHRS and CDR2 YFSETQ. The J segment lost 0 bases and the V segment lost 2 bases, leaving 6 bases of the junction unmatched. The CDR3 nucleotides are TGCGCCAGCAGCTTAGGACAGGGGGGATCTAGCACAGATACGCAGTATTTT. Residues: CASSLGQGGSSTDTQYF.

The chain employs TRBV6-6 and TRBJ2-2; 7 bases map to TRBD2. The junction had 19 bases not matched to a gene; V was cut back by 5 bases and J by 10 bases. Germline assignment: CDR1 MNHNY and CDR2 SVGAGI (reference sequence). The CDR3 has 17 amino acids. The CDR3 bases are TGTGCCAGCAGTCAGGACCTCATCGGCGGGGGAGGTTCGGAGCTGTTTTTT. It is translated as CASSQDLIGGGGSELFF.

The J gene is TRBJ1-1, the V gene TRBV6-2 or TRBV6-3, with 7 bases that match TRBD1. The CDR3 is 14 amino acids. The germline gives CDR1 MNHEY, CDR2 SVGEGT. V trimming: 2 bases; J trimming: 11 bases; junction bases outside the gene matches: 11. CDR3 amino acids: CASSYRLDRPGAFF. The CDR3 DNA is TGTGCCAGCAGTTACCGACTGGACAGGCCAGGGGCTTTCTTT.

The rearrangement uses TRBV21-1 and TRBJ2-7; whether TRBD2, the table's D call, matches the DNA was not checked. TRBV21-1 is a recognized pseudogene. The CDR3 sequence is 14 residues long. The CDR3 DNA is TGTGCCAGCAGCGAAAGCCGCCTATTCTACGAGCAGTACTTC. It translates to CASSESRLFYEQYF.

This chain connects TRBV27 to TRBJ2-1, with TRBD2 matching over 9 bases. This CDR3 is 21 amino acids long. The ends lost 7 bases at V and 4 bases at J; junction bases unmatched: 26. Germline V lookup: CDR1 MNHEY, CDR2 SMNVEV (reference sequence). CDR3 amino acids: CASIRVPMSGRPYGPYNEQFF. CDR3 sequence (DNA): TGTGCCAGCATTCGTGTCCCGATGAGCGGGAGGCCCTATGGGCCATACAATGAGCAGTTCTTC.

The CDR3 loop is CASSQDAGDAEAFF. In DNA, the CDR3 is TGCGCCAGCAGCCAAGATGCAGGGGACGCTGAAGCTTTCTTT. The chain recombines TRBV4-3 with TRBJ1-1, with D tentatively TRBD1 (6 bases). Trimming stripped 0 bases from V and 6 bases from J, with 11 bases between. This CDR3 is built from 14 residues. Germline V gene data show CDR1 as LGHNA and CDR2 as YSLEER.

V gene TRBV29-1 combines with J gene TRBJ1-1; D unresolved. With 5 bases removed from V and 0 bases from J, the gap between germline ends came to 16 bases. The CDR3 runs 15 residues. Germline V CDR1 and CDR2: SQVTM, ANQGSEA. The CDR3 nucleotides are TGCAGCGTTACGGGTCGGAGGAATATGAACACTGAAGCTTTCTTT. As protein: CSVTGRRNMNTEAFF.

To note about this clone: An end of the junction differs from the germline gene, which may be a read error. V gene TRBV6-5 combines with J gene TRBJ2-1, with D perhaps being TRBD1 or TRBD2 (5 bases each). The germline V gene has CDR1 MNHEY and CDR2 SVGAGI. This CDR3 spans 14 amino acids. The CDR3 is CASTYRGGYNEQFF. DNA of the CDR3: TGTGCCAGCACTTACCGGGGCGGATACAATGAGCAGTTCTTC.

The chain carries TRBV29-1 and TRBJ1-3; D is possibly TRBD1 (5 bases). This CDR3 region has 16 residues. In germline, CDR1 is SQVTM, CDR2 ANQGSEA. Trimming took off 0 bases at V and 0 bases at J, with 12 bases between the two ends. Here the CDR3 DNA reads TGCAGCGTTGAAGAGGTGGACACTTACTCTGGAAACACCATATATTTT. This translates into CSVEEVDTYSGNTIYF. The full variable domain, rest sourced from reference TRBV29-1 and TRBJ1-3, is SAVISQKPSRDICQRGTSLTIQCQVDSQVTMMFWYRQQPGQSLTLIATANQGSEATYESGFVIDKFPISRPNLTFSTLTVSNMSPEDSSIYLCSVEEVDTYSGNTIYFGEGSWLTVV.

The DNA for the CDR3 is TGTGCCAGCAGCCAAAAACCGGGACAGGGGGCAGATACGCAGTATTTT. As protein: CASSQKPGQGADTQYF. The V call is TRBV3-1 (or the pseudogene TRBV3-2), the J call TRBJ2-3; TRBD1 matches at 11 bases. V lost 2 bases, J lost 4 bases, and 5 bases stayed unmatched. In germline, CDR1 is LGHDT, CDR2 YNNKEL (reference sequence). This CDR3 is 16 amino acids long.

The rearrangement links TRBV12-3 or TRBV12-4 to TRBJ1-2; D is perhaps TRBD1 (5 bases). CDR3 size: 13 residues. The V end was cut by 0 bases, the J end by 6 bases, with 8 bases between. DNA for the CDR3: TGTGCCAGCAGTTTAGCAGGGGTCCATGGCTACACCTTC. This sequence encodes CASSLAGVHGYTF.

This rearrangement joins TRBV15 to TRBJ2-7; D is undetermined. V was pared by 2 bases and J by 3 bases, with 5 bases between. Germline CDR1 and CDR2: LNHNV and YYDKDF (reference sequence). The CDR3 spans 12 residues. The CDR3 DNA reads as TGTGCCACCAGCAGACAGTTCTACGAGCAGTACTTC. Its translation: CATSRQFYEQYF.

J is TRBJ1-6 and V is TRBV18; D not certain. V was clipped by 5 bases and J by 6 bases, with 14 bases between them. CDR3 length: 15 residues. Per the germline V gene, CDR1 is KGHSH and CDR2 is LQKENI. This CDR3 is CASSKLASPNSPLHF. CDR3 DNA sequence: TGTGCCAGCTCAAAATTAGCAAGCCCTAATTCACCCCTCCACTTT.

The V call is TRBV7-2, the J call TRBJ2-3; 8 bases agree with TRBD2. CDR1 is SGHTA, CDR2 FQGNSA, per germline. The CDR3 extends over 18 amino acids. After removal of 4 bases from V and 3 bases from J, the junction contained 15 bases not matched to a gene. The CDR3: CASSSPRGRGARTDTQYF. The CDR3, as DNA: TGTGCCAGCAGCTCACCTCGTGGGCGGGGGGCGAGGACAGATACGCAGTATTTT.

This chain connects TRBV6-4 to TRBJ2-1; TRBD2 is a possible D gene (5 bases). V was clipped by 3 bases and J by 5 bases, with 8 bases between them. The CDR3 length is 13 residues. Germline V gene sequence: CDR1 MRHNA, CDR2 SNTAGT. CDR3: CASSEGDNNEQFF. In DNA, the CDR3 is TGTGCCAGCAGTGAGGGAGACAACAATGAGCAGTTCTTC.

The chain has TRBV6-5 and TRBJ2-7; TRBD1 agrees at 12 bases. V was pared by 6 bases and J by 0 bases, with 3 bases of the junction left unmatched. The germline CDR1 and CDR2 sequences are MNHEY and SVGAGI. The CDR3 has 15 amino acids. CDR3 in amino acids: CASSGTGGVSYEQYF. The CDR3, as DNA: TGTGCCAGCAGCGGGACAGGGGGCGTCTCCTACGAGCAGTACTTC.

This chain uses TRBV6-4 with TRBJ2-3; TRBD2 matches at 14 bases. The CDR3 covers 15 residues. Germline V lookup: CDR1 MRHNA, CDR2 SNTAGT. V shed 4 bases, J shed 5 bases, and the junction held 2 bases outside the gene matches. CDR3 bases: TGTGCCAGCAGTGCCGGGACTAGCGGGGGAGATACGCAGTATTTT. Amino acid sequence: CASSAGTSGGDTQYF.

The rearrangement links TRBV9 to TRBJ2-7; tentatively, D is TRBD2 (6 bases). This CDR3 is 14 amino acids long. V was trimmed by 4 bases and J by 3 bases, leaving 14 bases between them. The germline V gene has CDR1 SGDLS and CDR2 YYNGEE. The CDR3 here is CASSSAGYDYEQYF. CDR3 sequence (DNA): TGTGCCAGCAGCTCAGCGGGTTACGACTACGAGCAGTACTTC. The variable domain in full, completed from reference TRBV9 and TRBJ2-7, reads DSGVTQTPKHLITATGQRVTLRCSPRSGDLSVYWYQQSLDQGLQFLIQYYNGEERAKGNILERFSAQQFPDLHSELNLSSLELGDSALYFCASSSAGYDYEQYFGPGTRLTVT.

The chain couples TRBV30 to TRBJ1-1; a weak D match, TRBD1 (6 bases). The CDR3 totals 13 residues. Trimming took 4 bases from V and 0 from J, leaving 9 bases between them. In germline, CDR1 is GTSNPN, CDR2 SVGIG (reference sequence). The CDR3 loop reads CAWNREMNTEAFF. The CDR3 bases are TGTGCCTGGAACAGGGAGATGAACACTGAAGCTTTCTTT.

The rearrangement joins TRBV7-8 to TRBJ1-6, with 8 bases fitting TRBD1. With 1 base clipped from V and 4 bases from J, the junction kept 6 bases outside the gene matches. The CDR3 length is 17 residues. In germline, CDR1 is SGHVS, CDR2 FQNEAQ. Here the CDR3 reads CASSLERRGQYNSPLHF. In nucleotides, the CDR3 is TGTGCCAGCAGCTTAGAGCGCAGGGGGCAATATAATTCACCCCTCCACTTT. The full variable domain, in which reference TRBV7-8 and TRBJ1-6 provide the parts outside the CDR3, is GAGVSQSPRYKVAKRGQDVALRCDPISGHVSLFWYQQALGQGPEFLTYFQNEAQLDKSGLPSDRFFAERPEGSVSTLKIQRTQQEDSAVYLCASSLERRGQYNSPLHFGNGTRLTVT.

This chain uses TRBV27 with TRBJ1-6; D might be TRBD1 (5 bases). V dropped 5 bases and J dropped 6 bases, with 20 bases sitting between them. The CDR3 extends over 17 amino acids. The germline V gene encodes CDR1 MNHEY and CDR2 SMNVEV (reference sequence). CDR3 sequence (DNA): TGTGCCAGCAGTGCCCAACAGGAATCGTTAGGTAATTCACCCCTCCACTTT. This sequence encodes CASSAQQESLGNSPLHF.

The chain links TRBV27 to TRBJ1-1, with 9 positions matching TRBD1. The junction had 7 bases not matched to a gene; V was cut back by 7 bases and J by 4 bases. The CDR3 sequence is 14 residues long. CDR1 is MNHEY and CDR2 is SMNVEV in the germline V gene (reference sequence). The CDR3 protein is CASTKKQGATEAFF. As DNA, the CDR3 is TGTGCCAGCACCAAAAAACAGGGGGCCACTGAAGCTTTCTTT.

The CDR3 is CASSSDSNQPQHF. CDR3 in DNA: TGTGCCAGCAGCTCGGATAGCAATCAGCCCCAGCATTTT. The V gene is TRBV7-9, the J gene TRBJ1-5; D not resolved. This CDR3 region has 13 residues. The germline gives CDR1 SEHNR, CDR2 FQNEAQ (reference sequence). The V end was cut by 4 bases, the J end by 0 bases, with 4 bases between.

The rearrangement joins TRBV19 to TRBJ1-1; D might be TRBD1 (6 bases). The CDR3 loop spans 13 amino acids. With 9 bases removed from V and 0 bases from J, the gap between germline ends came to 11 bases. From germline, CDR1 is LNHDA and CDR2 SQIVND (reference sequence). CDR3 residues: CASQTGMNTEAFF. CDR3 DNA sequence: TGTGCCAGCCAGACAGGCATGAACACTGAAGCTTTCTTT. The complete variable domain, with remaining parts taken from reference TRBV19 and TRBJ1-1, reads DGGITQSPKYLFRKEGQNVTLSCEQNLNHDAMYWYRQDPGQGLRLIYYSQIVNDFQKGDIAEGYSVSREKKESFPLTVTSAQKNPTAFYLCASQTGMNTEAFFGQGTRLTVV.

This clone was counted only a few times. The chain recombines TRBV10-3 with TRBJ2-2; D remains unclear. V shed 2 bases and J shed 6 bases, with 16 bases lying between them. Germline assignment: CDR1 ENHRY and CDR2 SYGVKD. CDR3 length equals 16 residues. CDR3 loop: CAISEKNMGIAGELFF. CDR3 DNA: TGTGCCATCAGTGAGAAGAATATGGGGATAGCCGGGGAGCTGTTTTTT.

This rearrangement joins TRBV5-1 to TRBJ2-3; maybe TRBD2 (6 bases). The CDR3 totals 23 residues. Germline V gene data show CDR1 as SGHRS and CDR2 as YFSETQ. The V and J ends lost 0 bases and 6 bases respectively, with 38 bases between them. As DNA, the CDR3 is TGCGCCAGCAGCTTGGCCAAGGGGACTCCGGACACGGGCATCCTAGGGGTATACGATACGCAGTATTTT. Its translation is CASSLAKGTPDTGILGVYDTQYF.